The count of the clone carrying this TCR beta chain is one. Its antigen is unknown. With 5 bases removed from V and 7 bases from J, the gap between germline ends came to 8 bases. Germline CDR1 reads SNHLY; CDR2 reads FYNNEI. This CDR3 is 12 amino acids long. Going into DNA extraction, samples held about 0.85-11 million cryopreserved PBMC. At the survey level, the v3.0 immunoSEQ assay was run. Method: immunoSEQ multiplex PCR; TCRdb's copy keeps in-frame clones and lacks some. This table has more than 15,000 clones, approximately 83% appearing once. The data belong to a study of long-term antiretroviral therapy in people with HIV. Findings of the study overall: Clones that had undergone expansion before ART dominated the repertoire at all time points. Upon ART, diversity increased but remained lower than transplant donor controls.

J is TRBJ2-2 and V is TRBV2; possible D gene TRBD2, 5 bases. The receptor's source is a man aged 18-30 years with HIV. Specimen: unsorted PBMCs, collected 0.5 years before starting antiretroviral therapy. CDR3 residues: CASSRAGGELFF. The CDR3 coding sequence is TGTGCCAGCAGTCGGGCGGGCGGGGAGCTGTTTTTT.